The rows below give T cell receptor beta chains drawn from one sample of a study of cytomegalovirus exposure and HLA in healthy donors. The assay was immunoSEQ multiplex PCR, and TCRdb's table has in-frame clones only and misses some. In the table there are around 190,000 clones, 60% to 80% of which are singletons. Sequencing was performed on PBMCs. The receptors originated from a woman aged 25-40 years in good health and CMV-seropositive. The CDR3 runs from the conserved cysteine through the conserved F or W. The D gene is left open where the match is weak. Some rows mark clone size as missing; the rest say once, few, many or name a class of expanded clone.

TGTGCCAGCAGCTTGTCAAAGCCCCAGCATTTT | CASSLSKPQHF | TRBJ1-5 | . | TRBV5-8 | .
TGTGCCAGCCTAGGACTAGCGGGGCTGTCTTGGTTCTTC | CASLGLAGLSWFF | TRBJ2-1 | once | TRBV6-5 | TRBD2
TGTGCCAGCGACCGGGACAGGGAAGTCCCAGCGGGAGATGATGAGCAGTTCTTC | CASDRDREVPAGDDEQFF | TRBJ2-1 | once | TRBV27 | .
TGTGCCAGCAGTTTATACTCCGGCGGGAACACTGAAGCTTTCTTT | CASSLYSGGNTEAFF | TRBJ1-1 | . | TRBV27 | .
TGTGCCAGCTCACCACAACAGGGGTTCGGGAATGAGCAGTTCTTC | CASSPQQGFGNEQFF | TRBJ2-1 | few | TRBV18 | TRBD1
TGTGCCAGCGGGCCAAAACTGTTTTTT | CASGPKLFF | TRBJ1-4 | few | TRBV6-1 | .
TGTGCCAGCTCGCGGGGGGCCGTCGAGCAGTACTTC | CASSRGAVEQYF | TRBJ2-7 | . | TRBV18 | TRBD2
TGTGCCAGCAGCCAAGCCGGCGCTAGCGGGTTCCAAGAGACCCAGTACTTC | CASSQAGASGFQETQYF | TRBJ2-5 | . | TRBV4-2 | TRBD2
TGTGCCAGCAGGCCCGACCTGGGAGGTGGGGCCAACGTCCTGACTTTC | CASRPDLGGGANVLTF | TRBJ2-6 | few | TRBV28 | .
TGCAGCGCCGCGGGAGGCAGAAGCACAGATACGCAGTATTTT | CSAAGGRSTDTQYF | TRBJ2-3 | . | TRBV29-1 | TRBD2